These 31 T cell receptor beta chains share one sample of origin, sequenced in a study of Ad26.COV2.S vaccination and SARS-CoV-2 variants. TCRdb's copy holds only in-frame clones and misses some; the assay was immunoSEQ multiplex PCR. This sample yields approximately 97,000 clones, of which less than 85% are seen a single time; roughly 17% belongs to the top ten. Specimen: peripheral blood, collected after recovery from COVID-19. The receptors were gathered from a human donor who had recovered from COVID-19.

The chain has TRBV28 and TRBJ2-1, with D maybe TRBD2 (6 bases). The length of the CDR3 is 14 residues. Germline lookup yields CDR1 MDHEN and CDR2 SYDVKM. V dropped 10 bases and J dropped 10 bases, with 23 bases sitting between them. The CDR3 region has the DNA TGTGCCACTACCACCGGGACTGCCCTTGAGGAGCAGTTCTTC. Translation gives CATTTGTALEEQFF. Variable domain in full (rest from reference TRBV28 and TRBJ2-1): DVKVTQSSRYLVKRTGEKVFLECVQDMDHENMFWYRQDPGLGLRLIYFSYDVKMKEKGDIPEGYSVSREKKERFSLILESASTNQTSMYLCATTTGTALEEQFFGPGTRLTVL.

The genes are TRBV4-3 and TRBJ1-5; 7 bases are shared with TRBD1. The CDR3 is 14 amino acids. From germline, CDR1 is LGHNA and CDR2 YSLEER. V trimming: 3 bases; J trimming: 7 bases; junction bases outside the gene matches: 6. In nucleotides, the CDR3 is TGCGCCAGCAGCCAGGGACAGATGGGGCAGCCCCAGCATTTT. It translates to CASSQGQMGQPQHF.

The rearrangement links TRBV4-1 to TRBJ1-2; D perhaps matches TRBD1 (5 bases). Germline-derived CDR1 and CDR2 are MGHRA and YSYEKL. The V and J ends lost 4 bases and 5 bases respectively, with 17 bases between them. CDR3 length: 15 amino acids. The CDR3: CASSPNAGTEYGYTF. The CDR3 DNA reads TGCGCCAGCAGCCCTAACGCCGGGACGGAATATGGCTACACCTTC.

The chain recombines TRBV12-3 or TRBV12-4 with TRBJ1-2; D may be TRBD1 (6 bases). The CDR3 is 13 residues long. Trimming shortened V by 4 bases and J by 4 bases, and 10 bases separated the two germline ends. The CDR3 coding sequence is TGTGCCAGCAGTTCTCGGACAGTCTATGGCTACACCTTC. Amino acids: CASSSRTVYGYTF.

This chain joins TRBV3-1 (or the pseudogene TRBV3-2) and TRBJ2-1; TRBD2 might be the D (6 bases). The germline V gene encodes CDR1 LGHDT and CDR2 YNNKEL (reference sequence). The V gene lost 3 bases and the J gene lost 3 bases, with 15 bases spanning the gap. This CDR3 comprises 16 residues. For the CDR3, the DNA is TGTGCCAGCAGCCAGCAGTGGGTAGCGGACTACAATGAGCAGTTCTTC. Encoded protein: CASSQQWVADYNEQFF.

The chain recombines TRBV3-1 (or the pseudogene TRBV3-2) with TRBJ2-3; 8 bases agree with TRBD2. The germline gives CDR1 LGHDT, CDR2 YNNKEL (reference sequence). The CDR3 runs 16 residues. V lost 1 base to trimming and J lost 0 bases; unmatched junction nucleotides: 3. The CDR3 DNA is TGTGCCAGCAGCCAAGTTCGGGGGGGTAGCACAGATACGCAGTATTTT. Translated: CASSQVRGGSTDTQYF.

The CDR3 DNA is TGTGCCAGCAGTTTATGGGTAGGTCAGCCCCAGCATTTT. Translated: CASSLWVGQPQHF. The chain employs TRBV12-3 or TRBV12-4 and TRBJ1-5; D remains ambiguous. This CDR3 has 13 amino acids. Between the trimmed V and J ends, which lost 2 bases and 6 bases, there was a span of 8 bases.

The rearrangement joins TRBV4-3 to TRBJ2-2, with a tentative D call TRBD2 (5 bases). Germline assignment: CDR1 LGHNA and CDR2 YSLEER. Trimming cost V 3 bases and J 9 bases, with 11 bases left between them. CDR3 size: 13 residues. The CDR3 bases are TGCGCCAGCAGCCAGGACCCGGGGAGGGAGCTGTTTTTT. Amino acids: CASSQDPGRELFF.

This chain links TRBV18 with TRBJ2-7; the match to TRBD1 covers 8 bases. CDR1 KGHSH and CDR2 LQKENI come from the germline V gene. V shed 5 bases and J 2 bases; nucleotides not matched to a gene: 8. CDR3 length equals 15 residues. This CDR3 is CASSTDRERTYEQYF. The CDR3 bases are TGTGCCAGCTCAACGGACAGGGAACGGACCTACGAGCAGTACTTC.

This clone was seen just once. The chain employs TRBV11-2 and TRBJ2-7; 11 nucleotides match TRBD1. CDR3 length: 16 amino acids. CDR1 is SGHAT and CDR2 is FQNNGV in the germline V gene. The junction had 5 bases not matched to a gene; V was cut back by 1 base and J by 3 bases. The CDR3 nucleotides read TGTGCCAGCAGCTTAGGGGCCGGGACAGGGGGCTACGAGCAGTACTTC. Its translation is CASSLGAGTGGYEQYF.

This clone occurred many times. The chain has TRBV3-1 (or the pseudogene TRBV3-2) and TRBJ1-6, with 8 bases identical to TRBD1. V shed 4 bases, J shed 7 bases, and the junction held 6 bases outside the gene matches. The CDR3 sequence is 15 residues long. Germline V lookup: CDR1 LGHDT, CDR2 YNNKEL (reference sequence). In DNA, the CDR3 is TGTGCCAGCAGCCCGGTACCAGGGGGCAATTCACCCCTCCACTTT. Its protein product is CASSPVPGGNSPLHF.

The chain employs TRBV2 and TRBJ2-2; D unresolved. This CDR3 spans 13 amino acids. From germline, CDR1 is SNHLY and CDR2 FYNNEI. Trimming cost V 7 bases and J 5 bases, with 11 bases left between them. For the CDR3, the DNA is TGTGCCAGCACCCAACTATCTACCGGGGAGCTGTTTTTT. Its translation is CASTQLSTGELFF.

The chain recombines TRBV30 with TRBJ1-1, with 7 nucleotides matching TRBD1. The CDR3 runs 12 residues. The V gene end was trimmed by 4 bases and the J gene end by 8 bases; junction bases not matched to a gene: 7. Germline V CDR1 and CDR2: GTSNPN, SVGIG (reference sequence). In nucleotides, the CDR3 is TGTGCCTGGACCCGGGACAGTGCCGAAGCTTTCTTT. Translated, it gives CAWTRDSAEAFF.

The CDR3 protein is CASSLEAGENTEAFF. CDR3 coding DNA: TGCGCCAGCAGCTTGGAGGCGGGGGAGAACACTGAAGCTTTCTTT. The gene calls are TRBV5-1 and TRBJ1-1, with a weak D call TRBD1 (5 bases). CDR3 size: 15 residues. Trimming removed 0 bases from V and 1 base from J, with 10 bases in between. Germline values: CDR1 SGHRS, CDR2 YFSETQ.

The chain joins TRBV2 to TRBJ2-1; 9 bases agree with TRBD2. Trimming removed 4 bases from V and 5 bases from J; junction bases left unmatched: 9. The CDR3 loop spans 16 amino acids. Germline V lookup: CDR1 SNHLY, CDR2 FYNNEI. CDR3 region: CASSVQAGGRDNEQFF. In DNA, the CDR3 is TGTGCCAGCAGTGTTCAAGCGGGGGGACGTGACAATGAGCAGTTCTTC.

The chain is built from TRBV18 and TRBJ2-7; D is undetermined. The ends were cut back, 0 bases at V and 5 bases at J, with 11 bases in the middle. Germline V lookup: CDR1 KGHSH, CDR2 LQKENI. The CDR3 is 14 residues long. The CDR3 reads CASSPPNGDDEQYF. The CDR3 DNA follows: TGTGCCAGCTCACCACCGAACGGAGATGACGAGCAGTACTTC.

This clone was detected only once. The rearrangement joins TRBV11-3 to TRBJ2-1; TRBD2 might be the D (5 bases). The CDR3 runs to 17 residues. CDR1 and CDR2 (germline): SGHNT, YENEEA. V gave up 0 bases and J gave up 0 bases, with 12 bases separating them. The CDR3 DNA is TGTGCCAGCAGCTTAGACATGGAGGCGGGCTCCTACAATGAGCAGTTCTTC. This translates into CASSLDMEAGSYNEQFF.

This clone showed up just a few times. This chain links TRBV19 with TRBJ1-6; D gene unclear. The germline gives CDR1 LNHDA, CDR2 SQIVND (reference sequence). The CDR3 is made up of 15 amino acids. V lost 9 bases and J 7 bases, leaving 19 bases between the germline ends. For the CDR3, the DNA is TGTGCCAGCACCCGGGGAGGGCGGCAAAATTCACCCCTCCACTTT. This sequence encodes CASTRGGRQNSPLHF. The complete variable domain, with remaining parts taken from reference TRBV19 and TRBJ1-6, reads DGGITQSPKYLFRKEGQNVTLSCEQNLNHDAMYWYRQDPGQGLRLIYYSQIVNDFQKGDIAEGYSVSREKKESFPLTVTSAQKNPTAFYLCASTRGGRQNSPLHFGNGTRLTVT.

The genes are TRBV21-1 and TRBJ2-7. TRBV21-1 is a known pseudogene. This CDR3 region has 15 residues. The CDR3 here is CASSNSKVSSYEQYF. For the CDR3, the DNA is TGTGCCAGCAGCAACTCTAAGGTGAGCTCCTACGAGCAGTACTTC.

This clone showed up just once. The gene calls are TRBV6-5 and TRBJ1-1, with D unclear. Trimming stripped 0 bases from V and 1 base from J, with 9 bases between. The CDR3 extends over 15 amino acids. Germline CDR1 is MNHEY and CDR2 is SVGAGI. The CDR3 DNA follows: TGTGCCAGCAGTTACTCGGACGGTTGGAACACTGAAGCTTTCTTT. Translated: CASSYSDGWNTEAFF.

This clone has more than one count but fewer than ten. The chain is built from TRBV12-3 or TRBV12-4 and TRBJ1-1; D unresolved. The CDR3 extends over 13 amino acids. Trimming shortened V by 5 bases and J by 0 bases, and 7 bases separated the two germline ends. The CDR3 reads CASSTGMNTEAFF. In DNA, the CDR3 is TGTGCCAGCAGTACGGGGATGAACACTGAAGCTTTCTTT.

The J gene is TRBJ1-2, the V gene TRBV7-3; TRBD1 is a possible D gene (5 bases). Trimming took 4 bases from V and 6 from J, leaving 12 bases between them. The germline V gene encodes CDR1 SGHTA and CDR2 FQGTGA. The CDR3 has 13 residues. Here the CDR3 DNA reads TGTGCCAGCAGCTACCGGGACGGTGATGGCTACACCTTC. Its protein product is CASSYRDGDGYTF.

This chain joins TRBV6-6 and TRBJ2-7; D is unclear. CDR1 MNHNY and CDR2 SVGAGI come from the germline V gene (reference sequence). V lost 3 bases and J 4 bases, leaving 10 bases between the germline ends. The CDR3 is 13 amino acids. DNA for the CDR3: TGTGCCAGCAGTTATTCAGGATTTTACGAGCAGTACTTC. This codes for CASSYSGFYEQYF.

The gene calls are TRBV5-4 and TRBJ2-1; perhaps D is TRBD1 or TRBD2 (5 bases each). Between the trimmed V and J ends, which lost 4 bases and 6 bases, there was a span of 11 bases. CDR3 size: 13 residues. Germline values: CDR1 SGHNT, CDR2 YYREEE (reference sequence). CDR3 region: CASSVRGSNEQFF. CDR3 coding DNA: TGTGCCAGCAGCGTACGGGGCTCCAATGAGCAGTTCTTC.

The rearrangement uses TRBV19 and TRBJ1-3, with D unclear. Trimming pared 5 bases from V and 0 bases from J, leaving 2 bases between. The CDR3 runs 12 residues. Germline CDR1 LNHDA, CDR2 SQIVND (reference sequence). The CDR3 here is CASSPSGNTIYF. The CDR3 region has the DNA TGTGCCAGTAGTCCCTCTGGAAACACCATATATTTT.

The chain is built from TRBV18 and TRBJ2-3; TRBD1 aligns across 8 bases. The V gene's germline CDR1 is KGHSH and CDR2 LQKENI. This CDR3 region has 19 residues. V lost 2 bases to trimming and J lost 2 bases; unmatched junction nucleotides: 15. The CDR3 DNA follows: TGTGCCAGCTCACCAGAATTGTCGTCGCAGGGGGCCGACACAGATACGCAGTATTTT. This gives the protein CASSPELSSQGADTDTQYF. Combining the CDR3 with reference TRBV18 and TRBJ2-3 gives the whole variable domain NAGVMQNPRHLVRRRGQEARLRCSPMKGHSHVYWYRQLPEEGLKFMVYLQKENIIDESGMPKERFSAEFPKEGPSILRIQQVVRGDSAAYFCASSPELSSQGADTDTQYFGPGTRLTVL.

The chain employs TRBV29-1 and TRBJ2-3; D is uncertain. Germline CDR1 reads SQVTM; CDR2 reads ANQGSEA. The CDR3 is made up of 13 amino acids. Trimming took 3 bases from V and 1 from J, leaving 8 bases between them. In DNA, the CDR3 is TGCAGCGTTGAGGTCCAGGGCACAGATACGCAGTATTTT. This translates into CSVEVQGTDTQYF.

The gene calls are TRBV7-2 and TRBJ2-7; D is ambiguous. Germline V gives CDR1 SGHTA, CDR2 FQGNSA. The CDR3 has 14 amino acids. V shed 0 bases and J shed 4 bases, with 10 bases lying between them. CDR3 region: CASSLAVNLYEQYF. The CDR3 nucleotides are TGTGCCAGCAGCTTAGCCGTGAACTTATACGAGCAGTACTTC.

The chain joins TRBV13 to TRBJ1-1; D not resolved. The CDR3 runs to 13 residues. The germline gives CDR1 PRHDT, CDR2 FYEKMQ (reference sequence). V dropped 5 bases and J dropped 7 bases, with 14 bases sitting between them. The CDR3 loop reads CASSPLDGLEAFF. The CDR3 DNA sequence: TGTGCCAGCAGCCCACTTGACGGGCTTGAAGCTTTCTTT.

This chain connects TRBV19 to TRBJ2-2; 10 bases line up with TRBD1. CDR1 is LNHDA, CDR2 SQIVND, per germline (reference sequence). The CDR3 consists of 18 residues. After removal of 4 bases from V and 1 base from J, the junction contained 9 bases not matched to a gene. This CDR3 reads CASSTGQGIGGNTGELFF. The CDR3 bases are TGTGCCAGTAGTACGGGACAGGGGATTGGGGGGAACACCGGGGAGCTGTTTTTT. The whole variable domain, remainder taken from reference TRBV19 and TRBJ2-2, is DGGITQSPKYLFRKEGQNVTLSCEQNLNHDAMYWYRQDPGQGLRLIYYSQIVNDFQKGDIAEGYSVSREKKESFPLTVTSAQKNPTAFYLCASSTGQGIGGNTGELFFGEGSRLTVL.

The chain combines TRBV19 with TRBJ1-3; D not certain. This CDR3 has 17 residues. V was pared by 5 bases and J by 1 base, with 18 bases between. Germline lookup yields CDR1 LNHDA and CDR2 SQIVND (reference sequence). The chain's CDR3 is CASSPADPRRSGNTIYF. CDR3 nucleotides: TGTGCCAGTAGTCCCGCGGACCCCAGGAGGTCTGGAAACACCATATATTTT.